The rows below give T cell receptor beta chains drawn from one sample of a study of persistence of HIV-infected CD4 T cells. The antigens these receptors bind are not known. Libraries were prepared by immunoSEQ multiplex PCR; TCRdb keeps only in-frame clonotypes and omits some of them. The top ten hold 0.86% of the sample, which has 30,000 or so clones, 65% to 90% seen once. The input for sequencing was CD4+ T cells sorted from PBMCs after roughly 18-hour stimulation, taken from a patient who received antiretroviral therapy. The receptors here all came from an adult man with HIV who was CMV-seropositive. Each CDR3 is given with its conserved first and last residue. Each record gives: D gene, J gene, V gene, clone size, CDR3 protein, CDR3 DNA. The D gene is left open where the match is weak. The size entry is marked missing in some rows and otherwise reads once, few, many or a size class.

d_gene: .
j_gene: TRBJ2-1
v_gene: TRBV10-2
abundance: few
CDR3aa: CASSWSQRRNNEQFF
CDR3nt: TGCGCCAGCAGTTGGTCCCAAAGACGGAACAATGAGCAGTTCTTC

d_gene: .
j_gene: TRBJ1-4
v_gene: TRBV6-5
abundance: .
CDR3aa: CASGADEKLFF
CDR3nt: TGTGCCAGCGGAGCCGATGAAAAACTGTTTTTT

d_gene: .
j_gene: TRBJ1-5
v_gene: TRBV30
abundance: .
CDR3aa: CAWSVSHSNQPQHF
CDR3nt: TGTGCCTGGAGTGTCTCGCATAGCAATCAGCCCCAGCATTTT

d_gene: TRBD1
j_gene: TRBJ1-3
v_gene: TRBV25-1
abundance: few
CDR3aa: CASSELGTGAGNTIYF
CDR3nt: TGTGCCAGCAGTGAATTGGGGACAGGAGCTGGAAACACCATATATTTT

d_gene: .
j_gene: TRBJ1-2
v_gene: TRBV5-1
abundance: once
CDR3aa: CASSSNVNSQGSVNYGYTF
CDR3nt: TGCGCCAGCAGCTCGAACGTAAACTCACAGGGATCCGTCAACTATGGCTACACCTTC

d_gene: TRBD1
j_gene: TRBJ2-5
v_gene: TRBV6-6
abundance: few
CDR3aa: CASSYKADRLGETQYF
CDR3nt: TGTGCCAGCAGTTACAAAGCGGACAGGCTGGGGGAGACCCAGTACTTC

d_gene: TRBD2
j_gene: TRBJ2-7
v_gene: TRBV6-5
abundance: medium-sized
CDR3aa: CASSYRRGGHYEQYF
CDR3nt: TGTGCCAGCAGTTACCGGCGGGGGGGCCACTACGAGCAGTACTTC

d_gene: .
j_gene: TRBJ1-1
v_gene: TRBV28
abundance: .
CDR3aa: CASSRGIRGEAFF
CDR3nt: TGTGCCAGCAGTCGTGGGATTCGCGGGGAAGCTTTCTTT

d_gene: .
j_gene: TRBJ2-1
v_gene: TRBV6-5
abundance: .
CDR3aa: CASSYQALEHYNEQFF
CDR3nt: TGTGCCAGCAGTTACCAGGCCCTCGAGCACTACAATGAGCAGTTCTTC

d_gene: .
j_gene: TRBJ1-1
v_gene: TRBV12-5
abundance: .
CDR3aa: CASGLNLRHQNTEAFF
CDR3nt: TGTGCTAGTGGTTTAAATCTGAGACACCAGAACACTGAAGCTTTCTTT

d_gene: TRBD1
j_gene: TRBJ1-2
v_gene: TRBV19
abundance: .
CDR3aa: CASDERNRGNYGYTF
CDR3nt: TGTGCCAGTGATGAACGGAACAGGGGAAACTATGGCTACACCTTC

d_gene: .
j_gene: TRBJ2-3
v_gene: TRBV5-8
abundance: .
CDR3aa: CASILPGFSTDTQYF
CDR3nt: TGTGCCAGCATCCTGCCAGGGTTTAGCACAGATACGCAGTATTTT

d_gene: .
j_gene: TRBJ2-7
v_gene: TRBV2
abundance: .
CDR3aa: CASGRDFSYEQYF
CDR3nt: TGTGCCAGCGGACGGGACTTCTCCTACGAGCAGTACTTC

d_gene: .
j_gene: TRBJ1-1
v_gene: TRBV5-8
abundance: .
CDR3aa: CASSLRQEAFF
CDR3nt: TGTGCCAGCAGCTTGAGACAGGAGGCTTTCTTT

d_gene: .
j_gene: TRBJ2-7
v_gene: TRBV20-1
abundance: .
CDR3aa: CSGGDSYEQYF
CDR3nt: TGCAGTGGGGGGGATAGCTACGAGCAGTACTTC

d_gene: .
j_gene: TRBJ2-6
v_gene: TRBV29-1
abundance: .
CDR3aa: CSVAAELGYSGANVLTF
CDR3nt: TGCAGCGTTGCGGCGGAGCTTGGGTACTCTGGGGCCAACGTCCTGACTTTC

d_gene: .
j_gene: TRBJ1-4
v_gene: TRBV5-6
abundance: .
CDR3aa: CASSLIEWRGEKLFF
CDR3nt: TGTGCCAGCAGCTTGATTGAATGGCGCGGTGAAAAACTGTTTTTT

d_gene: .
j_gene: TRBJ1-6
v_gene: TRBV7-2
abundance: .
CDR3aa: CASSLDLGAGNSPLHF
CDR3nt: TGTGCCAGCAGCTTAGATTTGGGGGCGGGGAATTCACCCCTCCACTTT

d_gene: TRBD2
j_gene: TRBJ2-1
v_gene: TRBV19
abundance: .
CDR3aa: CASRSLAGVFNEQFF
CDR3nt: TGTGCCAGCCGTTCCCTAGCGGGGGTTTTCAATGAGCAGTTCTTC

d_gene: TRBD2
j_gene: TRBJ2-1
v_gene: TRBV27
abundance: .
CDR3aa: CASRGSGGDNEQFF
CDR3nt: TGTGCCAGCAGAGGTAGCGGGGGAGACAATGAGCAGTTCTTC

d_gene: .
j_gene: TRBJ1-2
v_gene: TRBV27
abundance: few
CDR3aa: CASSYRDAYGYTF
CDR3nt: TGTGCCAGCAGTTACCGGGACGCCTATGGCTACACCTTC

d_gene: .
j_gene: TRBJ1-3
v_gene: TRBV6-5
abundance: .
CDR3aa: CASRWTADSGNTIYF
CDR3nt: TGTGCCAGCCGTTGGACAGCCGACTCTGGAAACACCATATATTTT

d_gene: TRBD1
j_gene: TRBJ2-3
v_gene: TRBV7-8
abundance: .
CDR3aa: CASSSQGAFTDTQYF
CDR3nt: TGTGCCAGCAGCTCGCAGGGGGCCTTCACAGATACGCAGTATTTT

d_gene: TRBD1
j_gene: TRBJ1-5
v_gene: TRBV7-4
abundance: few
CDR3aa: CASSHTGEPSNQPQHF
CDR3nt: TGTGCCAGCAGCCACACAGGGGAACCAAGCAATCAGCCCCAGCATTTT

d_gene: .
j_gene: TRBJ2-3
v_gene: TRBV19
abundance: once
CDR3aa: CASSKGQSTDTQYF
CDR3nt: TGTGCCAGTAGTAAGGGTCAGAGCACAGATACGCAGTATTTT

d_gene: .
j_gene: TRBJ1-2
v_gene: TRBV6-5
abundance: .
CDR3aa: CASIGVSGLGYTF
CDR3nt: TGTGCCAGCATCGGAGTGTCGGGTTTGGGCTACACCTTC

d_gene: .
j_gene: TRBJ2-3
v_gene: TRBV5-6
abundance: .
CDR3aa: CASSLDRSTQYF
CDR3nt: TGTGCCAGCAGCTTGGATCGTTCTACGCAGTATTTT

d_gene: .
j_gene: TRBJ2-1
v_gene: TRBV6-5
abundance: .
CDR3aa: CASIQDGAYNEQFF
CDR3nt: TGTGCCAGCATCCAAGACGGGGCGTACAATGAGCAGTTCTTC

d_gene: TRBD2
j_gene: TRBJ2-1
v_gene: TRBV29-1
abundance: .
CDR3aa: CSTREGGGEQFF
CDR3nt: TGCAGCACCAGGGAGGGAGGCGGTGAGCAGTTCTTC

d_gene: TRBD1
j_gene: TRBJ1-4
v_gene: TRBV5-1
abundance: .
CDR3aa: CASSLDRGLGEKLFF
CDR3nt: TGCGCCAGCAGCTTGGACAGGGGGCTCGGAGAAAAACTGTTTTTT

d_gene: TRBD1
j_gene: TRBJ1-6
v_gene: TRBV30
abundance: .
CDR3aa: CAWRPWTGGSGSPLHF
CDR3nt: TGTGCCTGGAGGCCCTGGACAGGGGGATCTGGTTCACCCCTCCACTTT

d_gene: .
j_gene: TRBJ1-2
v_gene: TRBV28
abundance: .
CDR3aa: CASSHPSGYTF
CDR3nt: TGTGCCAGCAGTCACCCTTCGGGCTACACCTTC

d_gene: .
j_gene: TRBJ1-2
v_gene: TRBV5-5
abundance: .
CDR3aa: CASSLDLAYGYTF
CDR3nt: TGTGCCAGCAGCTTGGACTTGGCCTATGGCTACACCTTC

d_gene: .
j_gene: TRBJ1-1
v_gene: TRBV11-3
abundance: .
CDR3aa: CASSFGRNTEAFF
CDR3nt: TGTGCCAGCAGCTTCGGTCGGAACACTGAAGCTTTCTTT

d_gene: .
j_gene: TRBJ1-1
v_gene: TRBV2
abundance: few
CDR3aa: CASSWTTEAFF
CDR3nt: TGTGCCAGCAGTTGGACCACTGAAGCTTTCTTT

d_gene: TRBD2
j_gene: TRBJ2-7
v_gene: TRBV3-1/TRBV3-2
abundance: .
CDR3aa: CASSQARTSGGEQYF
CDR3nt: TGTGCCAGCAGCCAGGCCCGGACTAGCGGGGGCGAGCAGTACTTC

d_gene: .
j_gene: TRBJ1-5
v_gene: TRBV28
abundance: .
CDR3aa: CASSPSGWDQHF
CDR3nt: TGTGCCAGCAGTCCGAGCGGTTGGGACCAGCATTTT

d_gene: .
j_gene: TRBJ1-5
v_gene: TRBV7-9
abundance: .
CDR3aa: CASSPGGDQPQHF
CDR3nt: TGTGCCAGCAGCCCCGGGGGAGATCAGCCCCAGCATTTT

d_gene: .
j_gene: TRBJ2-5
v_gene: TRBV27
abundance: .
CDR3aa: CASSLTGMRRTQYF
CDR3nt: TGTGCCAGCAGTTTAACAGGCATGAGGAGGACCCAGTACTTC

d_gene: TRBD1
j_gene: TRBJ2-2
v_gene: TRBV6-5
abundance: .
CDR3aa: CASRTGQGNIGELFF
CDR3nt: TGTGCCAGCAGGACCGGACAGGGGAATATCGGGGAGCTGTTTTTT

d_gene: .
j_gene: TRBJ1-2
v_gene: TRBV10-2
abundance: .
CDR3aa: CASSERHRDGYTF
CDR3nt: TGCGCCAGCAGTGAACGGCATAGAGATGGCTACACCTTC

d_gene: .
j_gene: TRBJ2-5
v_gene: TRBV2
abundance: once
CDR3aa: CASSPDWRETQYF
CDR3nt: TGTGCCAGCAGTCCCGACTGGAGGGAGACCCAGTACTTC

d_gene: TRBD2
j_gene: TRBJ2-1
v_gene: TRBV2
abundance: .
CDR3aa: CASSDQRGGSYNEQFF
CDR3nt: TGTGCCAGCAGTGACCAGCGGGGGGGCTCCTACAATGAGCAGTTCTTC